This T cell receptor (beta chain) was retrieved from a study of regulatory T cells in long-lasting Graves disease. About the study: Patients with new Graves' disease had used antithyroid drugs below 3 months.

The time point denotes: newly diagnosed GD, antithyroid drugs for less than 3 months. There was RNA extracted from PBMCs, and the TCR library was made from it. According to the study, TCR beta libraries were built with iRepertoire HTBI primers and CDR3-region Arm-PCR. TCRdb reprocessed the multiplex PCR reads via MiXCR and lists one record per CDR3 protein. The data show 450,000 to 700,000 distinct CDR3 sequences, with approximately 15% seen just once and roughly 9.7% held by the top ten. Germline-derived CDR1 and CDR2 are SGHTA and FQGNSA. The CDR3 length is 13 residues. Trimming stripped 3 bases from V and 3 bases from J, with 9 bases between. This clonotype was counted ten times or more. Another study also made use of these data, one on T cells in Graves' hyperthyroidism and ophthalmopathy. As reported in that work: Diagnoses used clinical symptoms, serum thyroxine and TRAb, thyroid ultrasound and orbital computed tomography.

This TCR was recovered from a young man with Graves disease. The chain employs TRBV7-2 and TRBJ2-7; no definite D call. The sample in question was peripheral blood mononuclear cells (PBMCs), obtained at new diagnosis, from a patient treated with antithyroid drugs. Here the CDR3 reads CASSFGRVYEQYF. The CDR3 DNA reads TGTGCCAGCAGCTTTGGCCGGGTCTACGAGCAGTACTTC.